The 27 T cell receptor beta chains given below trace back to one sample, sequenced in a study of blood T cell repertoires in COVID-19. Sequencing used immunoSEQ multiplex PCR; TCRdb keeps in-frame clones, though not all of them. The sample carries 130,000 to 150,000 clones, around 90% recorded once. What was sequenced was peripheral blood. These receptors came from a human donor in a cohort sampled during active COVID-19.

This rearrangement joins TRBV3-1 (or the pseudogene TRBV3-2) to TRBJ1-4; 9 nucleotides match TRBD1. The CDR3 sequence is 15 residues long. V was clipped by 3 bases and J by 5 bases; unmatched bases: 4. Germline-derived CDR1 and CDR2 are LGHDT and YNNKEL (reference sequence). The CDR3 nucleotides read TGTGCCAGCAGCCACTCCGGGACAGGGAATGAAAAACTGTTTTTT. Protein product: CASSHSGTGNEKLFF.

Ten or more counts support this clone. The CDR3 protein is CASSLTSGGSYEQYF. CDR3 bases: TGTGCCAGCAGCTTAACTAGCGGGGGCTCCTACGAGCAGTACTTC. V usage is TRBV7-3 and J usage is TRBJ2-7; 9 bases match TRBD2. Looked up from germline, CDR1 is SGHTA and CDR2 is FQGTGA. This CDR3 has 15 residues. J was trimmed by 0 bases and V by 0 bases; bases with no gene match: 0.

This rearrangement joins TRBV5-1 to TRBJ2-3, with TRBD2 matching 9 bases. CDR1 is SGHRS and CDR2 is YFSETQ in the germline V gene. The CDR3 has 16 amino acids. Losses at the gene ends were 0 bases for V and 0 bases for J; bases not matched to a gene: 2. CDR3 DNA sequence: TGCGCCAGCAGCTTGGGACTAGCGGAAAGCACAGATACGCAGTATTTT. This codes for CASSLGLAESTDTQYF.

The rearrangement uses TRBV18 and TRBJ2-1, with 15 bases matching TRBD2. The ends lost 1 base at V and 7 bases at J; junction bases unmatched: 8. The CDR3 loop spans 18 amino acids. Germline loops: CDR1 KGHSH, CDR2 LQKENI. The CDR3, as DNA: TGTGCCAGCTCACCACGGTACTCAGGGACTAGCGGGGGGAATGAGCAGTTCTTC. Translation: CASSPRYSGTSGGNEQFF.

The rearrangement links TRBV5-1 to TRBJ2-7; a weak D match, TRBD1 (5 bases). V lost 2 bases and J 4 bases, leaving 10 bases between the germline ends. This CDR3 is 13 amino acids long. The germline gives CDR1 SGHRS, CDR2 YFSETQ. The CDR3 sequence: CASSLQVGYEQYF. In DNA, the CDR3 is TGCGCCAGCAGCTTACAGGTCGGATACGAGCAGTACTTC.

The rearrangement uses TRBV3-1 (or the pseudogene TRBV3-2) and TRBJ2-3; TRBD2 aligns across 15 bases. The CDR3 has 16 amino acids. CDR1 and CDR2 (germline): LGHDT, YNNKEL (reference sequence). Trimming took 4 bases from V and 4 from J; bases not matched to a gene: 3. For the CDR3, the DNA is TGTGCCAGCAGCCCAGGACTAGCGGGGGGGGCAGATACGCAGTATTTT. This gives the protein CASSPGLAGGADTQYF.

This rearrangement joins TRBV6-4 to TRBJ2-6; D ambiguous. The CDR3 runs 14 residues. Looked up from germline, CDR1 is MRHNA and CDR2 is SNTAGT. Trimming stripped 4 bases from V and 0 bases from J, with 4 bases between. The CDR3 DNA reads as TGTGCCAGCAGTGCAGTCTCTGGGGCCAACGTCCTGACTTTC. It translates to CASSAVSGANVLTF.

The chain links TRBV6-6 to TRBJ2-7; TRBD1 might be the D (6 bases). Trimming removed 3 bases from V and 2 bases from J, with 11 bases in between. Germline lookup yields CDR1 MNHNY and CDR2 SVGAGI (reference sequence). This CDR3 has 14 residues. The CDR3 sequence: CASSYQDRAYEQYF. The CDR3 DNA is TGTGCCAGCAGTTATCAGGACAGAGCCTACGAGCAGTACTTC.

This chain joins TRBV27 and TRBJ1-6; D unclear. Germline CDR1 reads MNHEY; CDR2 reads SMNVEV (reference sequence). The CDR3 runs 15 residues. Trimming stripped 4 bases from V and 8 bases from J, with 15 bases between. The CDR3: CASSWEGSVDSPLHF. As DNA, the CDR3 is TGTGCCAGCAGTTGGGAAGGGAGCGTAGATTCACCCCTCCACTTT.

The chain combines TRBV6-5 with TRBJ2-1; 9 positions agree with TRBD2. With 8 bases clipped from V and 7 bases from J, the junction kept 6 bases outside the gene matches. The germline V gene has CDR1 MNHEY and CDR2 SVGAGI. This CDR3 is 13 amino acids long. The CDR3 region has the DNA TGTGCCAGCGGGCGGGGGGGCTGGAATGAGCAGTTCTTC. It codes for CASGRGGWNEQFF.

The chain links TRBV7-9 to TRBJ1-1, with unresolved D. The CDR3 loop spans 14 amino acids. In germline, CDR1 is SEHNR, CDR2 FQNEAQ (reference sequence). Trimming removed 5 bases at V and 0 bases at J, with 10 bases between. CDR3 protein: CASSPSNLNTEAFF. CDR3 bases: TGTGCCAGCAGCCCCAGTAACCTGAACACTGAAGCTTTCTTT. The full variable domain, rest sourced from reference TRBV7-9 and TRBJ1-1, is DTGVSQNPRHKITKRGQNVTFRCDPISEHNRLYWYRQTLGQGPEFLTYFQNEAQLEKSRLLSDRFSAERPKGSFSTLEIQRTEQGDSAMYLCASSPSNLNTEAFFGQGTRLTVV.

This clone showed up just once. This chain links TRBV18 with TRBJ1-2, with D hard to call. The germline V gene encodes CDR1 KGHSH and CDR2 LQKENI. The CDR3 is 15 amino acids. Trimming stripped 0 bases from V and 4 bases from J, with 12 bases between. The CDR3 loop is CASSPPRVLSYGYTF. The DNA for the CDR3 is TGTGCCAGCTCACCACCGAGAGTGTTGAGCTATGGCTACACCTTC.

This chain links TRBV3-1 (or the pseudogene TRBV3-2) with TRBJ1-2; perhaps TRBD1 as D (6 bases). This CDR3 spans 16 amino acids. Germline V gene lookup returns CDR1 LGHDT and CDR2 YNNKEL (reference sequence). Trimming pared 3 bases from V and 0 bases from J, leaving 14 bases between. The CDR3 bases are TGTGCCAGCAGCCACGGAGGACAGACTCCTAACTATGGCTACACCTTC. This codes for CASSHGGQTPNYGYTF.

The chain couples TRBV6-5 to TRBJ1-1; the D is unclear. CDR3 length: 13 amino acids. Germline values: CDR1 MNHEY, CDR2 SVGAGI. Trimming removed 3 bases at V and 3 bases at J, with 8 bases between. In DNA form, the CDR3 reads TGTGCCAGCAGTTATTCTTATGACACTGAAGCTTTCTTT. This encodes CASSYSYDTEAFF.

As DNA, the CDR3 is TGCGCCAGCAGTGAGTCGGGGGGTGGGGACGAGCAGTACTTC. Protein: CASSESGGGDEQYF. This chain connects TRBV10-1 to TRBJ2-7; weak D call: TRBD2 (6 bases). Germline assignment: CDR1 WNHNN and CDR2 SYGVQD (reference sequence). Trimming removed 0 bases from V and 5 bases from J, with 11 bases in between. The CDR3 is made up of 14 amino acids.

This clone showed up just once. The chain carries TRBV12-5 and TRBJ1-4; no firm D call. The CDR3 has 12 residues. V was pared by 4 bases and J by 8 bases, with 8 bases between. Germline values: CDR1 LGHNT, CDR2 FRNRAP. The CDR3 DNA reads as TGTGCTAGTGGTTACGGAGAGGAAAAACTGTTTTTT. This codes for CASGYGEEKLFF.

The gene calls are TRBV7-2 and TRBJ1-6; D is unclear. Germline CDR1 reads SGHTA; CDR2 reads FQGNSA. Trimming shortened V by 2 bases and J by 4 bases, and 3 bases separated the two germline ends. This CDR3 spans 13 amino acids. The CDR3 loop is CASSLQYNSPLHF. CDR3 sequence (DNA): TGTGCCAGCAGCTTACAGTATAATTCACCCCTCCACTTT.

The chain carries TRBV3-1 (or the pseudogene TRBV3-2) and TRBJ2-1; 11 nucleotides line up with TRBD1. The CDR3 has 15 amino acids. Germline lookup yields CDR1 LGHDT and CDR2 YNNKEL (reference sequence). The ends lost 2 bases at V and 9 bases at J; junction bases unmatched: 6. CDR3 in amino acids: CASSQPGQGVSEQFF. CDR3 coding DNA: TGTGCCAGCAGCCAACCGGGACAGGGGGTATCTGAGCAGTTCTTC.

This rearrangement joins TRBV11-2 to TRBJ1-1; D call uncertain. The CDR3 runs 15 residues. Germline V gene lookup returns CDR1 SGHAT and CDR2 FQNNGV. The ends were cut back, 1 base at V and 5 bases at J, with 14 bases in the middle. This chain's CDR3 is CASSLGWRAGTEAFF. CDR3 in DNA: TGTGCCAGCAGCTTAGGGTGGAGGGCAGGAACTGAAGCTTTCTTT.

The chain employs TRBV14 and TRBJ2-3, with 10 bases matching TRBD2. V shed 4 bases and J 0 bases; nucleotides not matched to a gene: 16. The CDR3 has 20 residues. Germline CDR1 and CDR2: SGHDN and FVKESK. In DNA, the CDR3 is TGTGCCAGCAGCCTTCGAAGGACTAGCGGAACCCTATTCAGCACAGATACGCAGTATTTT. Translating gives CASSLRRTSGTLFSTDTQYF.

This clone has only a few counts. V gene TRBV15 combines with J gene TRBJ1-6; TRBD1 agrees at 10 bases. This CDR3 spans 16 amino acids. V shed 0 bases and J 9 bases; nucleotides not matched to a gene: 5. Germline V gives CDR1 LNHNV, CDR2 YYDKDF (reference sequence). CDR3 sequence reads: CATSRDRGTGASPLHF. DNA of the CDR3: TGTGCCACCAGCAGAGATAGAGGGACAGGGGCTTCACCCCTCCACTTT. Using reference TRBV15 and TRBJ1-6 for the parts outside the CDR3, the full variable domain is DAMVIQNPRYQVTQFGKPVTLSCSQTLNHNVMYWYQQKSSQAPKLLFHYYDKDFNNEADTPDNFQSRRPNTSFCFLDIRSPGLGDTAMYLCATSRDRGTGASPLHFGNGTRLTVT.

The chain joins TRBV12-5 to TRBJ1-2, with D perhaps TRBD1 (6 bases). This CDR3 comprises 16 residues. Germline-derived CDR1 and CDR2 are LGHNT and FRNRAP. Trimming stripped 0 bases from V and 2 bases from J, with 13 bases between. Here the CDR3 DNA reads TGTGCTAGTGGTTTGGTAGTGGCAGGGGAGAACTATGGCTACACCTTC. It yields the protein CASGLVVAGENYGYTF.

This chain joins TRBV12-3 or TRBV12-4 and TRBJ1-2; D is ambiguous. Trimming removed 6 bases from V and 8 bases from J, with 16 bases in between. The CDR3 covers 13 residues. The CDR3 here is CASSPGRGRGYTF. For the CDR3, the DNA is TGTGCCAGCAGCCCTGGCCGGGGTAGGGGCTACACCTTC.

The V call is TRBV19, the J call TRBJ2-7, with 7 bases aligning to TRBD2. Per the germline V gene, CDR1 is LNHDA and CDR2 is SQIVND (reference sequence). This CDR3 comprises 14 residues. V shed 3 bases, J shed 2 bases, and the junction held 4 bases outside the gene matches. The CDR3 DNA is TGTGCCAGTAGTATCGGGGGGAGCACCTACGAGCAGTACTTC. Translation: CASSIGGSTYEQYF.

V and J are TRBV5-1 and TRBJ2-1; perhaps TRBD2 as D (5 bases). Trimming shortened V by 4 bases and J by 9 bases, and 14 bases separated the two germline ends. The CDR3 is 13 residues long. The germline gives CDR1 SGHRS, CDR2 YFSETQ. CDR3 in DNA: TGCGCCAGCAGCATCACTCTAGCTCTTGAGCAGTTCTTC. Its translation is CASSITLALEQFF.

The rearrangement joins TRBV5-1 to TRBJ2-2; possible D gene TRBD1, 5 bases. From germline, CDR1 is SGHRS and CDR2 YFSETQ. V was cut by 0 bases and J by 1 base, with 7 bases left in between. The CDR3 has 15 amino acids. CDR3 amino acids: CASSLGTGNTGELFF. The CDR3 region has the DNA TGCGCCAGCAGCTTGGGTACAGGGAACACCGGGGAGCTGTTTTTT.

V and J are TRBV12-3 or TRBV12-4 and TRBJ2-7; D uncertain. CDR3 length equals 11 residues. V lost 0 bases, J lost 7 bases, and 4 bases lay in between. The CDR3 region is CASSLAREQYF. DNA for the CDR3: TGTGCCAGCAGTTTAGCGCGAGAGCAGTACTTC.